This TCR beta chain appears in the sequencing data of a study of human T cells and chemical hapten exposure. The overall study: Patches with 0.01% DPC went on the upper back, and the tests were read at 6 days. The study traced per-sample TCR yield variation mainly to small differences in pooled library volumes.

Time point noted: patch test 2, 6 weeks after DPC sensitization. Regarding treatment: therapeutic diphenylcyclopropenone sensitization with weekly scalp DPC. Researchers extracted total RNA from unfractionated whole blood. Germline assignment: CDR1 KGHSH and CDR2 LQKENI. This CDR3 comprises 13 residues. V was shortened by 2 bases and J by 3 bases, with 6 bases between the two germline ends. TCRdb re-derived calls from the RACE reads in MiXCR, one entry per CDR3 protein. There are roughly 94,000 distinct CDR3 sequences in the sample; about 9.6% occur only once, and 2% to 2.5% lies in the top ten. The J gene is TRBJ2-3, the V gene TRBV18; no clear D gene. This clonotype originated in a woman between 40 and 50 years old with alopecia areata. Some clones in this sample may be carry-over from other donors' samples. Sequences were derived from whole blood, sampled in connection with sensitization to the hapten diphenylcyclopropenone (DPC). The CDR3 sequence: CASSPGQTDTQYF. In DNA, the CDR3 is TGTGCCAGCTCACCAGGGCAAACAGATACGCAGTATTTT.